This T cell receptor (beta chain) was identified in a study of response to subunit inactivated influenza vaccine. Study-level points and caveats: Few new T cells, the authors suggested, are recruited by each seasonal influenza vaccination.

In germline, CDR1 is SGHRS, CDR2 YFSETQ. The junction had 6 bases not matched to a gene; V was cut back by 5 bases and J by 2 bases. This CDR3 spans 15 amino acids. Notes on this clonotype: Its target is unknown.

In TCRdb, the RT-PCR reads were re-called with MiXCR into one record per CDR3 protein. The sample includes some 520,000 distinct CDR3 sequences, 16% of them seen just once. The sequence was obtained from a man in his fifties or sixties who received an inactivated influenza vaccine. The chain joins TRBV5-1 to TRBJ1-2; 10 nucleotides align to TRBD1. The sequencing here drew on CD4+ T cells sorted from PBMCs, taken roughly 24 months after vaccination. As DNA, the CDR3 is TGCGCCAGCAGTTATCCGGGACAGGGGAACTATGGCTACACCTTC. Its translation: CASSYPGQGNYGYTF.